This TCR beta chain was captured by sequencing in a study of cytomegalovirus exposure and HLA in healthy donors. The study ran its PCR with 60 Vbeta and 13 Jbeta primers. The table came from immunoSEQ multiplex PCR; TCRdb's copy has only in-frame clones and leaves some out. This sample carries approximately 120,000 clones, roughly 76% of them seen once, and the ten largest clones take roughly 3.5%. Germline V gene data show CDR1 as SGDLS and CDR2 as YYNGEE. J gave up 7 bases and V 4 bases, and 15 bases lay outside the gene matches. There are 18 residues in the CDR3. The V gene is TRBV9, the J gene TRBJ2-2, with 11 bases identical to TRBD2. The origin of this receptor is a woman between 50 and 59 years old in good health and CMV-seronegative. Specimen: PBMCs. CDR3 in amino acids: CASSFHTLAGEVSGELFF. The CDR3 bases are TGTGCCAGCAGCTTTCATACACTAGCGGGAGAAGTAAGCGGGGAGCTGTTTTTT. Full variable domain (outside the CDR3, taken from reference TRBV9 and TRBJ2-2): DSGVTQTPKHLITATGQRVTLRCSPRSGDLSVYWYQQSLDQGLQFLIQYYNGEERAKGNILERFSAQQFPDLHSELNLSSLELGDSALYFCASSFHTLAGEVSGELFFGEGSRLTVL.